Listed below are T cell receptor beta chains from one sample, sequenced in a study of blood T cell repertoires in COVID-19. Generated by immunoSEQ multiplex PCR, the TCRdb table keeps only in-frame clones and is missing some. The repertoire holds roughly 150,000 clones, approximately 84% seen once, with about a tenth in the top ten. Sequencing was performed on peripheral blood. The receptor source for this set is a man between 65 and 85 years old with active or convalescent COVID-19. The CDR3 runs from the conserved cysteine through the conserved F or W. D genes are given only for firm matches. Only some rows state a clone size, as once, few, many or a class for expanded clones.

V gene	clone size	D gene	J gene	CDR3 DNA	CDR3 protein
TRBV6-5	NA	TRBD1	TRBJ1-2	TGTGCCAGCAGGCCCGGGACAGGGGGTTTGTACACCTTC	CASRPGTGGLYTF
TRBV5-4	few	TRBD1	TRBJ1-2	TGTGCCAGCAGCAAAGGGACAGCGGGCGAAGGCTACACCTTC	CASSKGTAGEGYTF
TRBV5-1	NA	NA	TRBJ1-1	TGCGCCAGCAGCTTGGCACAGAACACTGAAGCTTTCTTT	CASSLAQNTEAFF
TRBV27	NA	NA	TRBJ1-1	TGTGCCAGCAGTTTTTACAAGAACACTGAAGCTTTCTTT	CASSFYKNTEAFF
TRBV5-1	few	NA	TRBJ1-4	TGCGCCAGCAGCTTAGAGCAGGGGTATGAAAAACTGTTTTTT	CASSLEQGYEKLFF
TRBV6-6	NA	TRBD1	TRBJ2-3	TGTGCCAGCAGTCTACAGGGGAAGGGCAGGCTAGCCACAGATACGCAGTATTTT	CASSLQGKGRLATDTQYF
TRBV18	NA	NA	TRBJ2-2	TGTGCCAGCTCACTTGGACAGAGGAACACCGGGGAGCTGTTTTTT	CASSLGQRNTGELFF
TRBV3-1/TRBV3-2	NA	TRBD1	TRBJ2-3	TGTGCCAGCAGCCAGGGACAGCCCACTAGCACAGATACGCAGTATTTT	CASSQGQPTSTDTQYF
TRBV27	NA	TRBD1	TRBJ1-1	TGTGCCAGCAGACTACGCAGGGGGCGAGATATGAACACTGAAGCTTTCTTT	CASRLRRGRDMNTEAFF
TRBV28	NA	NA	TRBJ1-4	TGTGCCAGCAGTAGTCGACAGGTTTTGACTAATGAAAAACTGTTTTTT	CASSSRQVLTNEKLFF
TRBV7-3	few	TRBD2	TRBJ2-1	TGTGCCAGCAGCTTAGGACTAGCGGGAGGGGTCCGAAACTACAATGAGCAGTTCTTC	CASSLGLAGGVRNYNEQFF
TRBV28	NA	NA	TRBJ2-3	TGTGCCAGCGTCCAGGGCCCCAGGTTGACAGATACGCAGTATTTT	CASVQGPRLTDTQYF
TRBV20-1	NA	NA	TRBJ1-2	TGCAGTGCTAGGGGGGGCTATGGCTACACCTTC	CSARGGYGYTF
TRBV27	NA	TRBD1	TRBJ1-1	TGTGCCAGCAGTCTAAACAGGGGGCGGTCTGAAGCTTTCTTT	CASSLNRGRSEAFF
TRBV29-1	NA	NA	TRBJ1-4	TGCAGCGTTCTGGGCAGGGGCTCAAATGAAAAACTGTTTTTT	CSVLGRGSNEKLFF
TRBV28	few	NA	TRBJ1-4	TGTGCCAGCAGTGCCCCCGGGTGGGGGGAACTGTTTTTT	CASSAPGWGELFF
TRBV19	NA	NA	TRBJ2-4	TGTGCCAGTAGAGGGCGGGCCGGCAGGGGCAAAAACATTCAGTACTTC	CASRGRAGRGKNIQYF
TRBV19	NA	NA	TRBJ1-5	TGTGCCAGTAGCGATACAGGGAGTCGCAATCAGCCCCAGCATTTT	CASSDTGSRNQPQHF
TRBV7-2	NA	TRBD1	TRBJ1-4	TGTGCCAGCGGAAGGACAGGGTCGCCTAATGAAAAACTGTTTTTT	CASGRTGSPNEKLFF
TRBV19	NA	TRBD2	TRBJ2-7	TGTGCCAGTAGGGCTAGCGGGAGGCCCCTCGGGGAGCAGTACTTC	CASRASGRPLGEQYF
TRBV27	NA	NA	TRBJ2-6	TGTGCCAGCGCAGGGTTCCTAGGAGGGGCCAACGTCCTGACTTTC	CASAGFLGGANVLTF
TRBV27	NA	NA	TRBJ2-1	TGTGCCAGCAGTTTACGCCAGGGTCTAGCGCACAATGAGCAGTTCTTC	CASSLRQGLAHNEQFF
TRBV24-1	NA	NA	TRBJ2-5	TGTGCCACCAGTGAGCCCTCCCCCCGGAGCCAAGAGACCCAGTACTTC	CATSEPSPRSQETQYF
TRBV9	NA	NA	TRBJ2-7	TGTGCCAGCAGCAAGGGAGGTGTTTACTACGAGCAGTACTTC	CASSKGGVYYEQYF
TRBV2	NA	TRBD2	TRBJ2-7	TGTGCCAGCAGCCGTAGCGGGAGCGGGTACGAGCAGTACTTC	CASSRSGSGYEQYF
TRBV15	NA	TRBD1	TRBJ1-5	TGTGCCACCAGCGGCCGACAGGGGGCGATTCAGCCCCAGCATTTT	CATSGRQGAIQPQHF
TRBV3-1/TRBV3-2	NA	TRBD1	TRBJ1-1	TGTGCCAGCAGCCGTGCCCGACAGGGGAACACTGAAGCTTTCTTT	CASSRARQGNTEAFF
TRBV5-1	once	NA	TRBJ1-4	TGCGCCAGCAGCCCTCGGGGGGCAGGGGAAAAACTGTTTTTT	CASSPRGAGEKLFF
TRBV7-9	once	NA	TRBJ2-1	TGTGCCAGCAGCTTTAGCGTCGGTGAGCAGTTCTTC	CASSFSVGEQFF
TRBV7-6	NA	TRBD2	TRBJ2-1	TGTGCCAGCAGCTCCACGGGACTAGCGGGGGGGTACAATGAGCAGTTCTTC	CASSSTGLAGGYNEQFF
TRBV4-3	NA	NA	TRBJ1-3	TGCGCCAGCAGCCAAGATTCGGGGGTTGGGGGTTCTGGAAACACCATATATTTT	CASSQDSGVGGSGNTIYF
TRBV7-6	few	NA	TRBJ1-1	TGTGCCAGCAGCTTGTCGGAGTTGGTCTTGACTGAAGCTTTCTTT	CASSLSELVLTEAFF
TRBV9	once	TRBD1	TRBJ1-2	TGTGCCAGCAGCGCAACAGGGGGCCCCCTCCTCGTCTATGGCTACACCTTC	CASSATGGPLLVYGYTF
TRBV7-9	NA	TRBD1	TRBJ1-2	TGTGCCAGCAGCCTTATTGAGGGGGCACGGGGCTACACCTTC	CASSLIEGARGYTF
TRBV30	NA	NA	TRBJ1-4	TGTGCCTGGAGCTGGAGAGGAGGAAAACTGTTTTTT	CAWSWRGGKLFF
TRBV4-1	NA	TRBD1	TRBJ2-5	TGCGCCAGCAGCCAAACCGGGACAGGGCTCGAGACCCAGTACTTC	CASSQTGTGLETQYF
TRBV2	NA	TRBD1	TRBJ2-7	TGTGCCAGCAGGGTGACAGGGGGATCCTACGAGCAGTACTTC	CASRVTGGSYEQYF
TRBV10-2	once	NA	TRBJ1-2	TGCGCCAGCAGTGAAATCGGGACTGGCGGCTACACCTTC	CASSEIGTGGYTF
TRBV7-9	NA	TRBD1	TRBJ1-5	TGTGCCAGCGTACAGGGGGGGCGCAATCAGCCCCAGCATTTT	CASVQGGRNQPQHF
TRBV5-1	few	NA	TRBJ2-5	TGCGCCAGCCGGGCGGGGGCCGGGGGGGAGACCCAGTACTTC	CASRAGAGGETQYF
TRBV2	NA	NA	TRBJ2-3	TGTGCCAGCAGTGTAATAGGGGCAGATACGCAGTATTTT	CASSVIGADTQYF
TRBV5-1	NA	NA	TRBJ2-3	TGCGCCAGCAGCTTGTTGGGGGGAGCTAGCACAGATACGCAGTATTTT	CASSLLGGASTDTQYF
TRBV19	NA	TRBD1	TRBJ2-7	TGTGCCAGTAGTCCTACAGGGGGGTCCTACGAGCAGTACTTC	CASSPTGGSYEQYF
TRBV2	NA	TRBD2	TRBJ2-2	TGTGCCAGCAGTGAAGGTCTAGCGGTTAACGGGGAGCTGTTTTTT	CASSEGLAVNGELFF